The clone carrying this T cell receptor beta chain was counted many times. The antigen is unknown. Attached unique molecular identifiers marked individual cDNA molecules. TCRdb reanalysed the 5' RACE reads using MiXCR and keeps one entry per CDR3 protein. The sample records about 76,000 distinct CDR3 sequences, about an eighth being singletons. This record comes from a study of early T cells in non-severe SARS-CoV-2 infection. At the level of the study: The input, bulk RNA from unsorted whole blood, was sequenced, and chains were unpaired.

Notes on the study in general: VDJdb matches were skewed toward anti-spike CD8 T cell responses.

Per germline, CDR1 LNHDA and CDR2 SQIVND (reference sequence). V trimming: 6 bases; J trimming: 0 bases; junction bases outside the gene matches: 13. The CDR3 sequence is 20 residues long. The sequenced sample consisted of whole blood. The sequence derives from an adult who was a healthcare worker with PCR-confirmed SARS-CoV-2 infection or an uninfected control (not recorded which). The gene calls are TRBV19 and TRBJ2-2, with 13 bases lining up with TRBD2. CDR3 sequence (DNA): TGTGCCAGTAGACCCCTACCGGGACTAGCGGGACCGACGAACACCGGGGAGCTGTTTTTT. Translating it yields CASRPLPGLAGPTNTGELFF.